This is a list of T cell receptor beta chains from one sample in a study of blood T cells in healthy people across ages. MiXCR, applied by TCRdb to the 5' RACE reads, yields one record per CDR3 protein. The sample includes fewer than 2,000,000 distinct CDR3 sequences, around 42% of them seen just once. The sample taken for sequencing was blood. The receptors shown here come from a human donor in good health. Each CDR3 is given with its conserved first and last residue. D genes are given only for firm matches. A row's size may be missing; if present it is once, few, many or a size class.

abundance,len,d_gene,v_gene,j_gene,CDR3aa
NA,16,NA,TRBV5-1,TRBJ2-2,CASSLLGPGPHGELFF
few,16,NA,TRBV12-3/TRBV12-4,TRBJ2-3,CASSQNWGGSTDTQYF
NA,14,NA,TRBV5-5,TRBJ2-1,CASSFQDRPHEQFF
NA,15,TRBD1,TRBV24-1,TRBJ2-3,CATSETRTGADTQYF
NA,16,TRBD1,TRBV5-1,TRBJ2-3,CASSLAATGLCDTQYF
once,14,NA,TRBV6-2/TRBV6-3,TRBJ2-7,CASSDLRVPYEQYF
NA,13,TRBD1,TRBV6-6,TRBJ1-4,CASSTGGWEKLFF
NA,16,TRBD2,TRBV7-2,TRBJ2-5,CASSPPGLATQETQYF
NA,16,TRBD1,TRBV10-3,TRBJ2-1,CAISEFDRVGYNEQFF
NA,16,TRBD1,TRBV7-3,TRBJ2-3,CASSLMGQGITDTQYF
NA,14,NA,TRBV12-3/TRBV12-4,TRBJ1-2,CASSFGGRAYGYTF
NA,14,NA,TRBV27,TRBJ2-7,CASSLQPSGYEQYF
NA,13,NA,TRBV11-2,TRBJ1-4,CASSSRSAEKLFF
few,14,NA,TRBV12-3/TRBV12-4,TRBJ1-2,CASSSGFANYGYTF
NA,14,NA,TRBV4-1,TRBJ1-4,CASSPRVGGEKLFF
NA,17,TRBD1,TRBV10-3,TRBJ2-7,CAISESGQGQGSYEQYF
NA,15,TRBD2,TRBV9,TRBJ2-1,CASGGLAGGYNEQFF
NA,17,TRBD1,TRBV6-2/TRBV6-3,TRBJ1-5,CASSNNRGSYSNQPQHF
NA,16,NA,TRBV13,TRBJ1-1,CASSLDSFQLNTEAFF
NA,15,TRBD1,TRBV10-3,TRBJ1-4,CAISPDRGLSEKLFF
NA,14,TRBD1,TRBV5-1,TRBJ2-3,CASTAGGDADTQYF
NA,11,NA,TRBV7-9,TRBJ1-2,CASSVLAGYTF
NA,15,NA,TRBV7-2,TRBJ2-4,CASTLLGMQGNIQYF